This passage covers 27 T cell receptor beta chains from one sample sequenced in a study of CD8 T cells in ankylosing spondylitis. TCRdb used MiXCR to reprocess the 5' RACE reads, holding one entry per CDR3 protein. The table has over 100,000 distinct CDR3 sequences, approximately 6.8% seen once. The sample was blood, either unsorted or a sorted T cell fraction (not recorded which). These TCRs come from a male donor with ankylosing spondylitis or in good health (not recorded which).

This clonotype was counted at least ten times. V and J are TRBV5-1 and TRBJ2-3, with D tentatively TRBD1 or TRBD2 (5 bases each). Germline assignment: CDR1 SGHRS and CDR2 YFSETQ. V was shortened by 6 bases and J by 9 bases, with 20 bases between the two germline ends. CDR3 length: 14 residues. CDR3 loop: CASNSVVEGTTQYF. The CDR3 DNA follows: TGCGCCAGCAATTCGGTTGTGGAAGGGACGACGCAGTATTTT.

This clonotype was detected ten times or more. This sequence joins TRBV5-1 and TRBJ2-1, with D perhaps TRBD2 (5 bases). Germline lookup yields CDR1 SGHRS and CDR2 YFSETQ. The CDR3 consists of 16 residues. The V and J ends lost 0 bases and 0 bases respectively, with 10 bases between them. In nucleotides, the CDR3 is TGCGCCAGCAGCTTGGATGCAGGAGGCTCCTACAATGAGCAGTTCTTC. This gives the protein CASSLDAGGSYNEQFF.

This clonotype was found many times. This CDR3 reads CASSFGTGVRREQYF. The CDR3 region has the DNA TGTGCCAGCAGCTTTGGGACAGGGGTGAGACGGGAGCAGTACTTC. The chain carries TRBV5-6 and TRBJ2-7, with TRBD1 matching 10 bases. From germline, CDR1 is SGHDT and CDR2 YYEEEE. Unmatched junction bases numbered 9, after V lost 2 bases and J lost 7 bases. This CDR3 comprises 15 residues.

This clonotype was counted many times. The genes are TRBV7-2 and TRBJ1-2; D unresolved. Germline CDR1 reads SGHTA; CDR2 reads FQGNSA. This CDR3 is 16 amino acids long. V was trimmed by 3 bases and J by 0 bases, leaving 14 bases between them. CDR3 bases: TGTGCCAGCAGCTTGGCATTCAGGCTAGCTAACTATGGCTACACCTTC. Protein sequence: CASSLAFRLANYGYTF.

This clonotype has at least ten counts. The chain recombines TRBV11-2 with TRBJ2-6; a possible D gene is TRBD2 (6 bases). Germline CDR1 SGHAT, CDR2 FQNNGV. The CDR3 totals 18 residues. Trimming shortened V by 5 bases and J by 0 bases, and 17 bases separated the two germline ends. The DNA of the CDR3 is TGTGCCAGCAGCAAACGGGACTTCGCGGTCTCTGGGGCCAACGTCCTGACTTTC. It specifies CASSKRDFAVSGANVLTF.

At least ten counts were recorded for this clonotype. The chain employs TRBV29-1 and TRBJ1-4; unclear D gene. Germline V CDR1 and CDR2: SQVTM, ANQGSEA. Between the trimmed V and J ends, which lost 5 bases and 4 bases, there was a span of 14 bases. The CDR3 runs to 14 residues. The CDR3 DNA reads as TGCAGCGTTATAGACACAGCCCGTAATGAAAAACTGTTTTTT. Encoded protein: CSVIDTARNEKLFF.

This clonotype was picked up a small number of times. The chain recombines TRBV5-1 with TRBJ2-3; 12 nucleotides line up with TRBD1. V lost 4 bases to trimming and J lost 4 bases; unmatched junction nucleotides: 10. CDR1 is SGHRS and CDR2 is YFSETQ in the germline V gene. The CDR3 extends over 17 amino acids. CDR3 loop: CASSPRGGTGGPDTQYF. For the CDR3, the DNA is TGCGCCAGCAGCCCGCGAGGAGGGACAGGGGGCCCAGATACGCAGTATTTT.

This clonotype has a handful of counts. The CDR3 DNA follows: TGTGCCAGCAGCTCCCGATCGGGCGCGGTGGACTTGGCTTTCTTT. Translated: CASSSRSGAVDLAFF. This chain links TRBV7-8 with TRBJ1-1, with D hard to call. CDR3 length: 15 residues. V was pared by 4 bases and J by 11 bases, with 23 bases between. Germline assignment: CDR1 SGHVS and CDR2 FQNEAQ.

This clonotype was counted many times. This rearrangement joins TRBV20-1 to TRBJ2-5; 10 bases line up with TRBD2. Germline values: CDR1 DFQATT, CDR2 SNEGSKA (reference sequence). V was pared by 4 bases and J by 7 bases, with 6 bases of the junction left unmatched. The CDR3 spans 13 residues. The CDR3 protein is CSATSGSKGTQYF. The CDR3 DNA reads TGCAGTGCTACTAGCGGGAGTAAAGGGACCCAGTACTTC.

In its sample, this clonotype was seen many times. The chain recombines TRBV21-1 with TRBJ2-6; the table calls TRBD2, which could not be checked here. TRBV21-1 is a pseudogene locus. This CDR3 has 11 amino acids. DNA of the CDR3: TGTGCCAGCAGCTCAAGACTAGTCAGGCCTTTC. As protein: CASSSRLVRPF.

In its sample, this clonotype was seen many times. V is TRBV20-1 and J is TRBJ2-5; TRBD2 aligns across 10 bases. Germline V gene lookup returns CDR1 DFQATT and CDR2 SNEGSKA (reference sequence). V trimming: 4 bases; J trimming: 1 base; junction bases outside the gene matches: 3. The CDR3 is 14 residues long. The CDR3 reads CSAKRGGGQETQYF. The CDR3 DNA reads TGCAGTGCTAAGCGGGGGGGCGGCCAAGAGACCCAGTACTTC.

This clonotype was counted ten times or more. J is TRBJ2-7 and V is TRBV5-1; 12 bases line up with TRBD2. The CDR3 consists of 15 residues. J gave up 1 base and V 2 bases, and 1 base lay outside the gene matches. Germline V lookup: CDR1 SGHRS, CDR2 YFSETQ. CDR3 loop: CASSFTSGGSYEQYF. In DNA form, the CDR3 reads TGCGCCAGCAGCTTTACTAGCGGGGGGTCCTACGAGCAGTACTTC.

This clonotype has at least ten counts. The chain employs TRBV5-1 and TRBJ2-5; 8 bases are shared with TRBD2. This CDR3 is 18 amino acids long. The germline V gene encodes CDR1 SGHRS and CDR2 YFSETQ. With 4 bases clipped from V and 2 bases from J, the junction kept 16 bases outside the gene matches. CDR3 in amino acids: CASSHGGRGGLSQETQYF. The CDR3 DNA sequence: TGCGCCAGCAGCCATGGAGGACGGGGGGGACTAAGTCAAGAGACCCAGTACTTC. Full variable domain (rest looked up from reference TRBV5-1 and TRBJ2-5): KAGVTQTPRYLIKTRGQQVTLSCSPISGHRSVSWYQQTPGQGLQFLFEYFSETQRNKGNFPGRFSGRQFSNSRSEMNVSTLELGDSALYLCASSHGGRGGLSQETQYFGPGTRLLVL.

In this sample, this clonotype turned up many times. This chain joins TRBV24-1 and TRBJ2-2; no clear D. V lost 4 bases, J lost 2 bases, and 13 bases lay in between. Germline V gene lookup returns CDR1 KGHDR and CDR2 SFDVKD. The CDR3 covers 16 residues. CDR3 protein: CATSDPAVGNTGELFF. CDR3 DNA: TGTGCCACCAGTGACCCGGCGGTGGGAAACACCGGGGAGCTGTTTTTT.

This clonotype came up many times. CDR3 in amino acids: CASSLDGGGTEAFF. The CDR3 bases are TGCGCCAGCAGCTTGGACGGGGGGGGCACTGAAGCTTTCTTT. The J gene is TRBJ1-1, the V gene TRBV5-1; perhaps TRBD1 as D (5 bases). The CDR3 is made up of 14 amino acids. Germline CDR1 SGHRS, CDR2 YFSETQ. V was shortened by 0 bases and J by 4 bases, with 10 bases between the two germline ends.

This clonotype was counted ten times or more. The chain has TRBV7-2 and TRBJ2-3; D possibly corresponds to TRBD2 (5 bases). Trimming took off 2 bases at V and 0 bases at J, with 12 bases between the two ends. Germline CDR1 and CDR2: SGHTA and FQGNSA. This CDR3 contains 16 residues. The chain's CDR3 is CASSLSQRTSTDTQYF. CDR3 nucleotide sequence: TGTGCCAGCAGCTTATCACAGCGGACTAGCACAGATACGCAGTATTTT.

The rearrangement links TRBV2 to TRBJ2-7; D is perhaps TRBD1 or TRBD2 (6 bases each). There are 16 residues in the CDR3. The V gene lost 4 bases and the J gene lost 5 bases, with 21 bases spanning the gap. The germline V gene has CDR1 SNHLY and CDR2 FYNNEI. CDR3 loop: CASSGGAYGRGHEQYF. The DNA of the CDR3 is TGTGCCAGCAGTGGCGGGGCCTATGGCAGGGGCCACGAGCAGTACTTC.

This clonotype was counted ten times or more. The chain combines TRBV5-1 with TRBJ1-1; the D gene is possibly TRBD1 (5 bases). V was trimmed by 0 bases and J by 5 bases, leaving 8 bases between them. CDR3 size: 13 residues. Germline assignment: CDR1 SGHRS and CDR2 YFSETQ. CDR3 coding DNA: TGCGCCAGCAGCTTGGCGGGGCCTACTGAAGCTTTCTTT. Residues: CASSLAGPTEAFF.

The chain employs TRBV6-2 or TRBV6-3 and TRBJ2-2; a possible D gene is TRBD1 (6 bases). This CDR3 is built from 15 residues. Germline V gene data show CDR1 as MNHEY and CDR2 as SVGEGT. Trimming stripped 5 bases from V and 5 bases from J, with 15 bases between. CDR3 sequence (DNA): TGTGCCAGCAGTCAAGGTCAGGGGTGGACCGGGGAGCTGTTTTTT. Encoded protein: CASSQGQGWTGELFF.

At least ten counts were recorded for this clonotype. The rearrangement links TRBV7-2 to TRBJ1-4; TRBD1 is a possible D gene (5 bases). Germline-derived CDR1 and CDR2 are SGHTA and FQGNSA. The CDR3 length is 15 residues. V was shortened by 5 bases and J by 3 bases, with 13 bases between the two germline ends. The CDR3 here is CASSQGRPPNEKLFF. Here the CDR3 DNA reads TGTGCCAGCAGCCAGGGCCGACCGCCTAATGAAAAACTGTTTTTT. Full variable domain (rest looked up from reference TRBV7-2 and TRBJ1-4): GAGVSQSPSNKVTEKGKDVELRCDPISGHTALYWYRQSLGQGLEFLIYFQGNSAPDKSGLPSDRFSAERTGGSVSTLTIQRTQQEDSAVYLCASSQGRPPNEKLFFGSGTQLSVL.

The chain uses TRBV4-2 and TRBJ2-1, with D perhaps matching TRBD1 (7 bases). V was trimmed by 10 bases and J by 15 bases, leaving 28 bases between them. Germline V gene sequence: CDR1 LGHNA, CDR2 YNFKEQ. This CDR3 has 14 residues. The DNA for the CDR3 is TGTGCCATGGGCCCCGGCCCCCTCAGGGGGGTGACGTTCTTC. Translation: CAMGPGPLRGVTFF.

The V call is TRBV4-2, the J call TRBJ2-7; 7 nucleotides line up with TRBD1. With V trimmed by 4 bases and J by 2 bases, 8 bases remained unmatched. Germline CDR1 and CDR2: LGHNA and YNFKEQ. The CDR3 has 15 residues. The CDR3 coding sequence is TGTGCCAGCAGCCGACCCGGACAGGAGACCTACGAGCAGTACTTC. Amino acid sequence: CASSRPGQETYEQYF.

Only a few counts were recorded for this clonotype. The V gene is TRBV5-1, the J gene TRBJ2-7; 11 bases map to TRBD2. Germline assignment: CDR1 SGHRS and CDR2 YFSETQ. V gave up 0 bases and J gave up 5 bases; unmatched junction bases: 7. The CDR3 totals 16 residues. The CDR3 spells CASSLALAGVYDEQYF. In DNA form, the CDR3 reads TGCGCCAGCAGCTTGGCACTAGCGGGAGTTTACGACGAGCAGTACTTC.

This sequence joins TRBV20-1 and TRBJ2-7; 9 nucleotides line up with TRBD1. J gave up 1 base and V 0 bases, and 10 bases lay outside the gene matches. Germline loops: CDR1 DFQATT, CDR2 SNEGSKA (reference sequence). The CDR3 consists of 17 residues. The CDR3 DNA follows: TGCAGTGCTAGAGATCTTTTAGGGACAGGGTCATCCTACGAGCAGTACTTC. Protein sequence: CSARDLLGTGSSYEQYF.

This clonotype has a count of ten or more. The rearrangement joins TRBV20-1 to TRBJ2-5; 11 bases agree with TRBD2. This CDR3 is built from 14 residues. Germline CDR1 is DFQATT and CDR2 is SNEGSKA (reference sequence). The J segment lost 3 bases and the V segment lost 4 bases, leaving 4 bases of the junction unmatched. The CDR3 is CSAISGGAEETQYF. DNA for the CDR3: TGCAGTGCTATTAGCGGGGGGGCTGAAGAGACCCAGTACTTC.

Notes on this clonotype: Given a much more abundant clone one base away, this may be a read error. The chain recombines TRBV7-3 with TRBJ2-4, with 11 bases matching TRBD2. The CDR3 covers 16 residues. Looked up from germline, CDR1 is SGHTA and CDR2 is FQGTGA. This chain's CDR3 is CASSLTSGGAKNIKYF. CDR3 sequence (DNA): TGTGCCAGCAGCCTAACTAGCGGGGGAGCCAAAAACATTAAGTACTTC.

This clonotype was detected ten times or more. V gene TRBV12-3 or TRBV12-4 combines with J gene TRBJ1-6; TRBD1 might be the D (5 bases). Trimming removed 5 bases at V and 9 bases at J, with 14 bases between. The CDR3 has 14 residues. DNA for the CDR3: TGTGCCAGCAGTCGGGACGGTCGCGGTTCACCCCTCCACTTT. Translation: CASSRDGRGSPLHF.